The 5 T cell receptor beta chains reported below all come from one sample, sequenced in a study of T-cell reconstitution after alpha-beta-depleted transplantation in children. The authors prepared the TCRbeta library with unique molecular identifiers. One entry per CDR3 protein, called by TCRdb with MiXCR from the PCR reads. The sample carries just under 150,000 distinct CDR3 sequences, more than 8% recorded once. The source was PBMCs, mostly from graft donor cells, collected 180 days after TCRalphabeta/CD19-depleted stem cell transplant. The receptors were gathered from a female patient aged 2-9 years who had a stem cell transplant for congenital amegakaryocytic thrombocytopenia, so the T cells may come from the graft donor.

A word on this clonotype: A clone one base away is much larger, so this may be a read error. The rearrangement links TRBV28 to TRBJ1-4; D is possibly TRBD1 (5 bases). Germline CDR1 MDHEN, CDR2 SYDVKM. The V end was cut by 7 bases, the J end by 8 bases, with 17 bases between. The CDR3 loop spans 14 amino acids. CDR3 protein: CASIPQGLGEKLFF. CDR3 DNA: TGTGCCAGCATACCTCAGGGACTTGGGGAAAAACTGTTTTTT.

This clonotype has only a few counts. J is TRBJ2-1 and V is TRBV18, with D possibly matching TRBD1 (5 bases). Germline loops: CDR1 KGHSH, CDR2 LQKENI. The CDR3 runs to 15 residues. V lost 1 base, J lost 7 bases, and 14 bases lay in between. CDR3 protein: CASSPLQGVGNEQFF. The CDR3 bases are TGTGCCAGCTCACCACTCCAGGGCGTAGGGAATGAGCAGTTCTTC.

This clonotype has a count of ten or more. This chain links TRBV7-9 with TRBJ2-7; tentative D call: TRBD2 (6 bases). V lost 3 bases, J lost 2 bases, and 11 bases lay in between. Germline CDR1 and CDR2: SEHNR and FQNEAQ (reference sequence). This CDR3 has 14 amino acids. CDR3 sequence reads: CASSFRDFPYEQYF. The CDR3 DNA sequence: TGTGCCAGCAGCTTCCGGGACTTCCCCTACGAGCAGTACTTC.

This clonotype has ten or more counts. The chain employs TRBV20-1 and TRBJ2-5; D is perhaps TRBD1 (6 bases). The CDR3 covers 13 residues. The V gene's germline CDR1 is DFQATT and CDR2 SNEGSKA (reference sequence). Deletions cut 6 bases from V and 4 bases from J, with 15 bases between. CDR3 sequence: CSATRGVGETQYF. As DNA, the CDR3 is TGCAGTGCCACCAGGGGCGTCGGAGAGACCCAGTACTTC.

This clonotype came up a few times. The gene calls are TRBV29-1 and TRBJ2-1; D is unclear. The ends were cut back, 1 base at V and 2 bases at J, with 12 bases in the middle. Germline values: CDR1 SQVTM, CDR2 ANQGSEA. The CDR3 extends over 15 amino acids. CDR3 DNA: TGCAGCGTTGAAGGGATCCAGCCTGCCTACAATGAGCAGTTCTTC. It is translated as CSVEGIQPAYNEQFF.